This T cell receptor (beta chain) is drawn from a study of CD4+ T cells in melanoma. Study observations and caveats: A reported correlation linked neoantigen-specific CD4+ T cells to CD8+, macrophage and B cell function.

With respect to this clone: Its antigen is unidentified.

The CDR3 extends over 15 amino acids. Germline V gene data show CDR1 as SGHTA and CDR2 as FQGTGA. Trimming removed 1 base from V and 9 bases from J; junction bases left unmatched: 4. Profiled with immunoSEQ multiplex PCR; TCRdb holds only in-frame clones, not every one. The table has 13,000 or so clones, roughly two thirds seen once. This sequence joins TRBV7-3 and TRBJ1-6; 9 bases line up with TRBD1. What was sequenced was cells from a culture (not recorded whether cultured in vitro). The source is a human donor with melanoma. The CDR3 spells CASSLKTGGASPLHF. The DNA for the CDR3 is TGTGCCAGCAGCTTAAAGACAGGGGGGGCTTCACCCCTCCACTTT.